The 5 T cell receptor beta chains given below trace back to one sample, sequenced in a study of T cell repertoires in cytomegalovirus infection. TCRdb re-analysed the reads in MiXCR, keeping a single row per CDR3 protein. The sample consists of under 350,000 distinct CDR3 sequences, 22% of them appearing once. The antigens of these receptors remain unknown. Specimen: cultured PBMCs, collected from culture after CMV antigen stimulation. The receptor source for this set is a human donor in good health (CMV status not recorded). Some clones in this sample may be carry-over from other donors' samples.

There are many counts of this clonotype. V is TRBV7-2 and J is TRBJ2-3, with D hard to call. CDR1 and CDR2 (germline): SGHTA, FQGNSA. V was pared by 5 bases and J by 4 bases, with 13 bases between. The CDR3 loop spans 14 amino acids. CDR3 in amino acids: CASSPSLVADTQYF. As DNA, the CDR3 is TGTGCCAGCAGCCCCAGCCTAGTCGCAGATACGCAGTATTTT.

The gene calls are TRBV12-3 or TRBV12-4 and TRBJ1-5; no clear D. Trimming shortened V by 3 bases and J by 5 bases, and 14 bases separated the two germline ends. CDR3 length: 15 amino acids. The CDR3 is CASSFFRKGDQPQHF. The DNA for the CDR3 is TGTGCCAGCAGTTTTTTCAGGAAAGGCGATCAGCCCCAGCATTTT.

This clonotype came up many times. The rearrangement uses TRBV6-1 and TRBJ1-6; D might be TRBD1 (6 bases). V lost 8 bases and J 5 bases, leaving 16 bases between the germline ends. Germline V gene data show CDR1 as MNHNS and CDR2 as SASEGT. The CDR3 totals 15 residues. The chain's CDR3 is CASGPTGPNNSPLHF. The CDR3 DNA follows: TGTGCCAGCGGTCCGACAGGACCCAATAATTCACCCCTCCACTTT.

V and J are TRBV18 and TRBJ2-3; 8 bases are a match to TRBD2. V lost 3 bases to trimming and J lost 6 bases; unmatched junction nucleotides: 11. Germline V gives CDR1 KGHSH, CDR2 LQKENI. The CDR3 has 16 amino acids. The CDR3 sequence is CASSPSAAGEGDTQYF. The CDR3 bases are TGTGCCAGCTCACCCTCGGCAGCGGGAGAGGGGGATACGCAGTATTTT.

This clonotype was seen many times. The CDR3 is CASSYFDSYNEQFF. The CDR3 DNA sequence: TGTGCCAGCAGTTACTTCGACAGCTACAATGAGCAGTTCTTC. The chain links TRBV6-6 to TRBJ2-1; a weak D match, TRBD1 (5 bases). The CDR3 is 14 amino acids. Deletions cut 1 base from V and 3 bases from J, with 7 bases between. The V gene's germline CDR1 is MNHNY and CDR2 SVGAGI (reference sequence).